A single sample is the source of the 13 T cell receptor beta chains below, sequenced in a study of blood T cell repertoires in COVID-19. Assay used: immunoSEQ multiplex PCR; TCRdb lists only in-frame clones, some missing. The table includes under 200,000 clones, more than 70% detected once. The sequencing sample was made of PBMCs or T cells enriched from blood (not recorded which). Receptors were obtained from a man aged 35 to 55 with acute COVID-19.

V is TRBV20-1 and J is TRBJ2-2, with 11 bases matching TRBD1. This CDR3 contains 15 residues. With V trimmed by 3 bases and J by 5 bases, 5 bases remained unmatched. Germline loops: CDR1 DFQATT, CDR2 SNEGSKA (reference sequence). CDR3 DNA: TGCAGTGCTAGTCGGGGACAGGGGGTTACCGGGGAGCTGTTTTTT. It yields the protein CSASRGQGVTGELFF.

This rearrangement joins TRBV7-6 to TRBJ2-3; perhaps TRBD1 as D (5 bases). Germline CDR1 and CDR2: SGHVS and FNYEAQ. The CDR3 has 13 amino acids. Between the trimmed V and J ends, which lost 6 bases and 2 bases, there was a span of 9 bases. The CDR3, as DNA: TGTGCCAGCAGTACCAGGGACACAGATACGCAGTATTTT. Protein: CASSTRDTDTQYF.

The rearrangement links TRBV29-1 to TRBJ1-2, with D hard to call. V lost 4 bases and J lost 4, with 13 bases in between. The germline V gene has CDR1 SQVTM and CDR2 ANQGSEA. This CDR3 spans 13 amino acids. CDR3 nucleotide sequence: TGCAGCGTTGGGGCCACGGGAGGCTATGGCTACACCTTC. Translated, it gives CSVGATGGYGYTF.

This sequence joins TRBV11-2 and TRBJ2-1; 8 nucleotides line up with TRBD2. The junction had 14 bases not matched to a gene; V was cut back by 3 bases and J by 4 bases. Germline-derived CDR1 and CDR2 are SGHAT and FQNNGV. This CDR3 region has 18 residues. Here the CDR3 DNA reads TGTGCCAGCAGCTTTAGGGGGGGCGGGACTAGAGAGTACAATGAGCAGTTCTTC. It yields the protein CASSFRGGGTREYNEQFF.

This rearrangement joins TRBV28 to TRBJ1-3; 10 positions agree with TRBD1. Trimming removed 7 bases from V and 2 bases from J; junction bases left unmatched: 5. Per germline, CDR1 MDHEN and CDR2 SYDVKM. CDR3 length equals 15 residues. The CDR3 loop reads CASNSGTGAGNTIYF. DNA of the CDR3: TGTGCCAGCAACTCCGGGACAGGGGCTGGAAACACCATATATTTT.

The rearrangement uses TRBV2 and TRBJ2-7; the match to TRBD2 covers 8 bases. Trimming took 4 bases from V and 0 from J; bases not matched to a gene: 5. The CDR3 extends over 15 amino acids. Germline V gives CDR1 SNHLY, CDR2 FYNNEI. The CDR3, as DNA: TGTGCCAGCAGTGTTGTAGCGGGAAGCTCCTACGAGCAGTACTTC. Protein: CASSVVAGSSYEQYF.

This chain uses TRBV7-2 with TRBJ2-7; D possibly corresponds to TRBD1 (6 bases). The CDR3 is made up of 14 amino acids. Germline V lookup: CDR1 SGHTA, CDR2 FQGNSA. Between the trimmed V and J ends, which lost 3 bases and 3 bases, there was a span of 12 bases. DNA of the CDR3: TGTGCCAGCAGCTTCCTTCGACAGGACTACGAGCAGTACTTC. Translated, it gives CASSFLRQDYEQYF.

This sequence joins TRBV6-5 and TRBJ2-7, with D maybe TRBD2 (6 bases). Germline loops: CDR1 MNHEY, CDR2 SVGAGI. The CDR3 runs to 15 residues. V was clipped by 2 bases and J by 6 bases, with 17 bases between them. The CDR3 sequence: CASSYLGGGPSEQYF. DNA of the CDR3: TGTGCCAGCAGTTACCTCGGGGGTGGCCCCTCCGAGCAGTACTTC.

The V call is TRBV30, the J call TRBJ1-2; D is unclear. This CDR3 is 14 amino acids long. Trimming shortened V by 0 bases and J by 8 bases, and 16 bases separated the two germline ends. From germline, CDR1 is GTSNPN and CDR2 SVGIG (reference sequence). CDR3 amino acids: CAWSVLRQMAGYTF. The CDR3 DNA is TGTGCCTGGAGTGTACTGCGACAAATGGCCGGCTACACCTTC.

The chain joins TRBV7-2 to TRBJ1-1; D ambiguous. Trimming removed 8 bases at V and 1 base at J, with 14 bases between. The CDR3 consists of 14 residues. Germline V gives CDR1 SGHTA, CDR2 FQGNSA. The CDR3 DNA reads as TGTGCCAGCCTGCGGGCGGCAGGGAACACTGAAGCTTTCTTT. It is translated as CASLRAAGNTEAFF.

The J gene is TRBJ1-6, the V gene TRBV6-6; D is ambiguous. The V end was cut by 0 bases, the J end by 10 bases, with 10 bases between. This CDR3 is 14 amino acids long. Germline CDR1 reads MNHNY; CDR2 reads SVGAGI (reference sequence). The CDR3 spells CASSYSKEVSPLHF. The CDR3 nucleotides are TGTGCCAGCAGTTACTCGAAAGAGGTCTCACCCCTCCACTTT.

Only one count was recorded for this clone. This sequence joins TRBV2 and TRBJ2-7, with a tentative D call TRBD1 (5 bases). The V gene's germline CDR1 is SNHLY and CDR2 FYNNEI. The CDR3 is 15 amino acids. V was shortened by 6 bases and J by 2 bases, with 17 bases between the two germline ends. Here the CDR3 DNA reads TGTGCCAGCAGCGCCGACACCCCCAGGGCCTACGAGCAGTACTTC. This translates into CASSADTPRAYEQYF.

The sample holds one count of this clone. The chain is built from TRBV12-3 or TRBV12-4 and TRBJ1-1; D remains ambiguous. With 5 bases removed from V and 7 bases from J, the gap between germline ends came to 14 bases. CDR3 length equals 13 residues. The CDR3 spells CASSPPEGGEAFF. Here the CDR3 DNA reads TGTGCCAGCAGTCCTCCCGAGGGAGGTGAAGCTTTCTTT.